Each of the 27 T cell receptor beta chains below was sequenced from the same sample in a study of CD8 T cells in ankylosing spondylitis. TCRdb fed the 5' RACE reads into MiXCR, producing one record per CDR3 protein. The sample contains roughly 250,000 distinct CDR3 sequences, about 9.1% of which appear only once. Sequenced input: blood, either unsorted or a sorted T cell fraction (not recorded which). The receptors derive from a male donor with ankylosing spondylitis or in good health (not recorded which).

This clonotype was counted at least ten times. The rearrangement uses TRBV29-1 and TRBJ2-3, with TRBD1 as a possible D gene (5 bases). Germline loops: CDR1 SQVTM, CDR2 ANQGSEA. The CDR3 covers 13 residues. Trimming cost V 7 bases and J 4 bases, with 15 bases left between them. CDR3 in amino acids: CSASWRQSDTQYF. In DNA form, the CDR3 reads TGCAGCGCCTCGTGGAGACAGTCAGATACGCAGTATTTT.

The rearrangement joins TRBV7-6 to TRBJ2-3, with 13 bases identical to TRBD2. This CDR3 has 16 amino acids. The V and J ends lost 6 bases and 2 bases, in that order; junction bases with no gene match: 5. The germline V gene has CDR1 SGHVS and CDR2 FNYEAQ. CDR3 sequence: CASSQTSGGPTDTQYF. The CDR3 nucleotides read TGTGCCAGCAGTCAGACTAGCGGGGGGCCCACAGATACGCAGTATTTT.

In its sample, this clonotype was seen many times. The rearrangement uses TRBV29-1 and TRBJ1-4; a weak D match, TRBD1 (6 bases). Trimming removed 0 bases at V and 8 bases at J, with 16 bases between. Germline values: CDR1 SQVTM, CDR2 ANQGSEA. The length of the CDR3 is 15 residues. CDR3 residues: CSVEDRGRGREKLFF. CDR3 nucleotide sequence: TGCAGCGTTGAAGATCGGGGCAGGGGTCGAGAAAAACTGTTTTTT.

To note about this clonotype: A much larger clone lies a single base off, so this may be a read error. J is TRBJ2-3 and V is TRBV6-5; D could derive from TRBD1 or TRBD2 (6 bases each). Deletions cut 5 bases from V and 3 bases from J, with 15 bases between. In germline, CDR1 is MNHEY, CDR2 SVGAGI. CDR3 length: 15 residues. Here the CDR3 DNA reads TGTGCCAGCAGTAACAGCCGGGGGCCAACAGATACGCAGTATTTT. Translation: CASSNSRGPTDTQYF.

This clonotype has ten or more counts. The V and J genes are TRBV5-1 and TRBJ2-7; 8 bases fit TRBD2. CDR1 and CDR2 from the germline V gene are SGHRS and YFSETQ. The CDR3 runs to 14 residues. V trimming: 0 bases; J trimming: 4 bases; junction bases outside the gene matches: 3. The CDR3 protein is CASSLDSGGYEQYF. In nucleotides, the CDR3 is TGCGCCAGCAGCTTGGATTCGGGAGGGTACGAGCAGTACTTC.

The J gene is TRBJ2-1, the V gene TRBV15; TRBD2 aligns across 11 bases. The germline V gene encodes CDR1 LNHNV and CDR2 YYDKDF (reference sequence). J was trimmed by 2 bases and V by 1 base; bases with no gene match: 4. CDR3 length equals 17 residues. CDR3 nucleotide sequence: TGTGCCACCAGCAGAGCGGGGACTAGCGGCACCTACAATGAGCAGTTCTTC. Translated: CATSRAGTSGTYNEQFF.

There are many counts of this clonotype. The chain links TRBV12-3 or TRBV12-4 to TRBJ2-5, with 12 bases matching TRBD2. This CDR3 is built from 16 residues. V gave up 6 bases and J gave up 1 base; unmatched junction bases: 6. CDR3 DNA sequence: TGTGCCAGCAGCCCCAGGACTAGCGGGACCCAAGAGACCCAGTACTTC. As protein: CASSPRTSGTQETQYF.

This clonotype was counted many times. The CDR3 DNA follows: TGTGCCAGCAGTTACTCTCCGGGACAGGGAGAAGGGGATGAGCAGTTCTTC. This codes for CASSYSPGQGEGDEQFF. The J gene is TRBJ2-1, the V gene TRBV6-5, with 9 bases lining up with TRBD1. The CDR3 extends over 17 amino acids. V shed 0 bases, J shed 8 bases, and the junction held 11 bases outside the gene matches. Germline loops: CDR1 MNHEY, CDR2 SVGAGI.

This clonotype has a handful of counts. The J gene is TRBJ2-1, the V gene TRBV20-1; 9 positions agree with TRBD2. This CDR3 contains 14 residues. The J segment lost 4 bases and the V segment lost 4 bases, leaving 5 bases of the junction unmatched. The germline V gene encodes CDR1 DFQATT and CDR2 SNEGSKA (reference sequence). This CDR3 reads CSATSGTEYNEQFF. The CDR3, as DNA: TGCAGTGCTACTAGCGGGACAGAATACAATGAGCAGTTCTTC.

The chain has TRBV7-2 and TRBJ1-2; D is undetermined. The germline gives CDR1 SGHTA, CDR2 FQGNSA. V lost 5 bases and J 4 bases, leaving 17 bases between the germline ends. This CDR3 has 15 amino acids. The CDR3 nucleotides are TGTGCCAGCAGCCCAGACTCTAACCCGGGCTATGGCTACACCTTC. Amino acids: CASSPDSNPGYGYTF. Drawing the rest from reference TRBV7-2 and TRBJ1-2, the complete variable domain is GAGVSQSPSNKVTEKGKDVELRCDPISGHTALYWYRQSLGQGLEFLIYFQGNSAPDKSGLPSDRFSAERTGGSVSTLTIQRTQQEDSAVYLCASSPDSNPGYGYTFGSGTRLTVV.

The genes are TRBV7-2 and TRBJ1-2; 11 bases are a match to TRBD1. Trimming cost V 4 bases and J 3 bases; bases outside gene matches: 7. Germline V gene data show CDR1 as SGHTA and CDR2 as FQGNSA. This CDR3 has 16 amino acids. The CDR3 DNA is TGTGCCAGCAGCTCCGGACAGGGGGCGGTCCACTATGGCTACACCTTC. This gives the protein CASSSGQGAVHYGYTF. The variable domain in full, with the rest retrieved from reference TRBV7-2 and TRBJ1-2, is GAGVSQSPSNKVTEKGKDVELRCDPISGHTALYWYRQSLGQGLEFLIYFQGNSAPDKSGLPSDRFSAERTGGSVSTLTIQRTQQEDSAVYLCASSSGQGAVHYGYTFGSGTRLTVV.

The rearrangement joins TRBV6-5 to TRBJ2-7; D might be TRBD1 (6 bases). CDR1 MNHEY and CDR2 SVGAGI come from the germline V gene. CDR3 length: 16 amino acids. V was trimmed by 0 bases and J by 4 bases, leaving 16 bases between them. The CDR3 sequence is CASSYSVTGQSYEQYF. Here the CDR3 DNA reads TGTGCCAGCAGTTACTCGGTAACAGGACAGTCATACGAGCAGTACTTC.

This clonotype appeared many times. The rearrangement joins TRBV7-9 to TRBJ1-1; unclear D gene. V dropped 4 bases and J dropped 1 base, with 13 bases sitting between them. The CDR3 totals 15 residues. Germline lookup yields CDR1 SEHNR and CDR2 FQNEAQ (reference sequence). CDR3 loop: CASSSTPDGNTEAFF. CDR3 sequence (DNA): TGTGCCAGCAGCTCCACCCCGGACGGGAACACTGAAGCTTTCTTT.

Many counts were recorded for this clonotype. As DNA, the CDR3 is TGTGCCAGCAGCGCAGGAAGAATGAACACTGAAGCTTTCTTT. It is translated as CASSAGRMNTEAFF. V gene TRBV7-9 combines with J gene TRBJ1-1; D gene unclear. V shed 5 bases and J shed 0 bases, with 10 bases lying between them. Per the germline V gene, CDR1 is SEHNR and CDR2 is FQNEAQ (reference sequence). The CDR3 is 14 residues long.

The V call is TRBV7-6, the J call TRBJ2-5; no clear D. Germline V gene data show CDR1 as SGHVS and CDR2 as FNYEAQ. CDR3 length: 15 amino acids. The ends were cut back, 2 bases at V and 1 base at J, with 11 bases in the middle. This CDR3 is CASSLTYTFQETQYF. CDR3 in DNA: TGTGCCAGCAGCTTAACATACACGTTCCAAGAGACCCAGTACTTC.

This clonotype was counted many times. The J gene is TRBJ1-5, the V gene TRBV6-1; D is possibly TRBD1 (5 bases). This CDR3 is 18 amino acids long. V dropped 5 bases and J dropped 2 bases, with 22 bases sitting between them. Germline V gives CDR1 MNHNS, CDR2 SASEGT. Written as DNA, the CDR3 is TGTGCCAGCAGTCCACTTGGGGCCACGTTCTTAGGCAATCAGCCCCAGCATTTT. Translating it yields CASSPLGATFLGNQPQHF.

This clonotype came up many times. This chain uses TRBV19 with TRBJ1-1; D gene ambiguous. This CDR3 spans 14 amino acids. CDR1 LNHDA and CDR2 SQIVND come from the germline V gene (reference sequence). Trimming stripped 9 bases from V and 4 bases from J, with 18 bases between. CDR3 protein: CASEGVGRGTEAFF. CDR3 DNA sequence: TGTGCCAGCGAGGGAGTAGGCCGAGGCACTGAAGCTTTCTTT.

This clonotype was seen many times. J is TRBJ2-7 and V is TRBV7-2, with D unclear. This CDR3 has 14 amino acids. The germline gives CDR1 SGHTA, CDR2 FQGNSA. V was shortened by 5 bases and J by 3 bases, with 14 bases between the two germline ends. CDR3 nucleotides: TGTGCCAGCAGCACCATCTCATCCGACTACGAGCAGTACTTC. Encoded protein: CASSTISSDYEQYF.

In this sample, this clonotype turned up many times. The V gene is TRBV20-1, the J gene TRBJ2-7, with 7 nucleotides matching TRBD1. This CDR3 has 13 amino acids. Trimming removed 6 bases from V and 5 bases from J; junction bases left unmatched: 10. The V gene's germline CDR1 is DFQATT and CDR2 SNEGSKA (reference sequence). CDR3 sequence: CSALGQNLHEQYF. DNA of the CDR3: TGCAGTGCGTTGGGACAGAACCTTCACGAGCAGTACTTC.

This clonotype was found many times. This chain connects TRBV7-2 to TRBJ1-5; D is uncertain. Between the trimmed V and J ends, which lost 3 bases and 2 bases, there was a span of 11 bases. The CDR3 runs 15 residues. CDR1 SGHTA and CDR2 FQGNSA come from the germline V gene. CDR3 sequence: CASSLKGIGNQPQHF. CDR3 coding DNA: TGTGCCAGCAGCTTGAAAGGGATTGGCAATCAGCCCCAGCATTTT.

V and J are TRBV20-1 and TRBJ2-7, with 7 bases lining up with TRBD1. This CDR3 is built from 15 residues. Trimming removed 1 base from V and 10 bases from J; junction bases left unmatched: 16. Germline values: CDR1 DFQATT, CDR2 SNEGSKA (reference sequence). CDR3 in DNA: TGCAGTGCTAGAGTCCCCCACGGGACAGACGCGTCTCAGTACTTC. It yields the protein CSARVPHGTDASQYF.

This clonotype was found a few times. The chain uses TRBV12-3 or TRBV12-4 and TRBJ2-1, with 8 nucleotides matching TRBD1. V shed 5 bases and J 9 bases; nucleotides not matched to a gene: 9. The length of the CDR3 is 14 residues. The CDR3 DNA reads TGTGCCAGCAGTCCTCAGGGGGCGGGCGGTGAGCAGTTCTTC. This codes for CASSPQGAGGEQFF.

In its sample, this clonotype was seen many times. The CDR3 reads CASGSPRTGAKYF. The CDR3 coding sequence is TGTGCTAGTGGTTCCCCTAGGACGGGGGCGAAGTACTTC. The V call is TRBV12-5, the J call TRBJ2-7; either TRBD1 or TRBD2 may fit D (6 bases each). The ends were cut back, 4 bases at V and 11 bases at J, with 18 bases in the middle. Germline loops: CDR1 LGHNT, CDR2 FRNRAP. The CDR3 consists of 13 residues.

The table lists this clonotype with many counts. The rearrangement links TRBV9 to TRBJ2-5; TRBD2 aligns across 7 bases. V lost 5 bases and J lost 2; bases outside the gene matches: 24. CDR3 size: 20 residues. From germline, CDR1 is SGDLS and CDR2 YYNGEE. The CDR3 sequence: CASSGDRLAALSGPQETQYF. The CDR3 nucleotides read TGTGCCAGCAGTGGGGATCGGCTAGCGGCCCTCAGCGGACCTCAAGAGACCCAGTACTTC.

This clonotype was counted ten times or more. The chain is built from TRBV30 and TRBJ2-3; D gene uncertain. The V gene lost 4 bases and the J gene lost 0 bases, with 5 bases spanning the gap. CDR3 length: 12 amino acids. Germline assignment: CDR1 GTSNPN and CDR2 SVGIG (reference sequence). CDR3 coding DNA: TGTGCCTGGACCAGGAGCACAGATACGCAGTATTTT. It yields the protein CAWTRSTDTQYF.

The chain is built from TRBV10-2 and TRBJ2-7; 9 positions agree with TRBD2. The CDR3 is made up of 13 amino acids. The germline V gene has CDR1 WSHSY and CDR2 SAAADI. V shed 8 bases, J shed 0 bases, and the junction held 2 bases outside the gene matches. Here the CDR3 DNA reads TGCGCCAGCGTGCGGGAGGGCTCCTACGAGCAGTACTTC. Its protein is CASVREGSYEQYF.

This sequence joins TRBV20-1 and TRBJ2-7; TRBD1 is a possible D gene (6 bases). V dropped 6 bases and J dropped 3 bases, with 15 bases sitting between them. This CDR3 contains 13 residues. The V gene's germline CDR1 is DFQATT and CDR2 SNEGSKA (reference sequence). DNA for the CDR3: TGCAGTGCATCCCCCCCGGACAGCTACGAGCAGTACTTC. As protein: CSASPPDSYEQYF.